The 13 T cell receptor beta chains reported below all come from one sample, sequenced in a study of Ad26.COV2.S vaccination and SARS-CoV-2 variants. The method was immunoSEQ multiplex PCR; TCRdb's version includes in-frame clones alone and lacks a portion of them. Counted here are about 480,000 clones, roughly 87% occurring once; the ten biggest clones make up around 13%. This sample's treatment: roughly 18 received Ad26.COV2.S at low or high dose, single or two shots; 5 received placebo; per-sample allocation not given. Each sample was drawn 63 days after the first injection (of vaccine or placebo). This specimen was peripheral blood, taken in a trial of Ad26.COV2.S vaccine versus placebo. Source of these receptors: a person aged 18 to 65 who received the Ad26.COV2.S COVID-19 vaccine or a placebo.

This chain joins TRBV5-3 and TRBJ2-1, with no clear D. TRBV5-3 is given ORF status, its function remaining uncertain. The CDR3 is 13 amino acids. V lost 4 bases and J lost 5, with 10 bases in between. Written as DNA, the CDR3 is TGTGCCAGAAGCCCGAAGCACCACAATGAGCAGTTCTTC. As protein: CARSPKHHNEQFF.

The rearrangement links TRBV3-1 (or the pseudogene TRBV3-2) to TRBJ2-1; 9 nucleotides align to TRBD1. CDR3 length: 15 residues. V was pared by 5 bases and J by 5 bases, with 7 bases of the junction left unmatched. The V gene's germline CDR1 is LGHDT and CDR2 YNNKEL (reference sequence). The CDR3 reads CASSEGQGPHNEQFF. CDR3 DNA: TGTGCCAGCAGCGAGGGACAGGGTCCCCACAATGAGCAGTTCTTC.

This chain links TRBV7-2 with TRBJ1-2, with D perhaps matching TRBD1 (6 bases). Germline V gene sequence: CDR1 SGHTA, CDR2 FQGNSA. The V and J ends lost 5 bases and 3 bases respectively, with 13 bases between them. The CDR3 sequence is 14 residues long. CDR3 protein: CASSLDSSDYGYTF. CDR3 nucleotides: TGTGCCAGCAGCCTGGACAGCTCAGACTATGGCTACACCTTC.

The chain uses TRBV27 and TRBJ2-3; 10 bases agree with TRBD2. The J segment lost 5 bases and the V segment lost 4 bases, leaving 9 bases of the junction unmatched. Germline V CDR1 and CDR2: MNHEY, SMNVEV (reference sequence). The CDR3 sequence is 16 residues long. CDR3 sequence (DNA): TGTGCCAGCAGTTCGCGAGCGGGAGGGCCTGGAGATACGCAGTATTTT. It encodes CASSSRAGGPGDTQYF.

Here the CDR3 DNA reads TGTGCCAGCAGCTTAAAGTTGGCAGGACAACCCGAGCAGTACTTC. Residues: CASSLKLAGQPEQYF. The chain recombines TRBV7-2 with TRBJ2-7; the D gene is possibly TRBD1 (5 bases). This CDR3 is 15 amino acids long. Trimming stripped 2 bases from V and 6 bases from J, with 17 bases between. Germline CDR1 and CDR2: SGHTA and FQGNSA.

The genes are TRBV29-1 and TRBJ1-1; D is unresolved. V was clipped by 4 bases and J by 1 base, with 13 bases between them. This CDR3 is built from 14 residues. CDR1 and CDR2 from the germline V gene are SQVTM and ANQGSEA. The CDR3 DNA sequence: TGCAGCGTTGGGACCCCGCCGAGGAACACTGAAGCTTTCTTT. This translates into CSVGTPPRNTEAFF.

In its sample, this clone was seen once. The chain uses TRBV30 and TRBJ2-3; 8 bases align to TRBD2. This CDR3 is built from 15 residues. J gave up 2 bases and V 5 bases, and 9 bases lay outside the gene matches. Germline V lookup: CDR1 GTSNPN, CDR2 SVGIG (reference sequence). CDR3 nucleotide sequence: TGTGCCTGGGCGGGAGGAACTACGAACACAGATACGCAGTATTTT. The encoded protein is CAWAGGTTNTDTQYF.

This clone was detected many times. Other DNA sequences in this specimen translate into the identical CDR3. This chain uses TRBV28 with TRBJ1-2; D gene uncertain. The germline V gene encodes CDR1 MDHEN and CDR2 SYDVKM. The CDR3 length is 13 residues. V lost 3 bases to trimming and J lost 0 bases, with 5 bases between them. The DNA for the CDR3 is TGTGCCAGCAGTTTTTTAGCTAACTATGGCTACACCTTC. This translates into CASSFLANYGYTF.

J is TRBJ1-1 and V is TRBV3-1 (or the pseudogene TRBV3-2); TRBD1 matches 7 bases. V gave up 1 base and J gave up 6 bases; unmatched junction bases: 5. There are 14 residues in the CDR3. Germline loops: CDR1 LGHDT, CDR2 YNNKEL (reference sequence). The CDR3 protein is CASSQARGLAEAFF. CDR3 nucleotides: TGTGCCAGCAGCCAAGCAAGGGGGCTCGCTGAAGCTTTCTTT.

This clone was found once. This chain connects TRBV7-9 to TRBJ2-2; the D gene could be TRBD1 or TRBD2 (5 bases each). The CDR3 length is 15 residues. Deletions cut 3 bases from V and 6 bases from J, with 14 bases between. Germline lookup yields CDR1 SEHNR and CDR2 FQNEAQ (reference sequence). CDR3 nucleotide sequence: TGTGCCAGCAGCTTTTGGGGGAGTGATGCCGGGGAGCTGTTTTTT. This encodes CASSFWGSDAGELFF.

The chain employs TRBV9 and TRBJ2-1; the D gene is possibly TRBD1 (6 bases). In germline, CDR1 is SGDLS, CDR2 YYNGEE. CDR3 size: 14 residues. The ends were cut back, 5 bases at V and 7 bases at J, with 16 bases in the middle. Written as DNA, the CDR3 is TGTGCCAGCAGTCCTTTTACAGGGTTGAATGAGCAGTTCTTC. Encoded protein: CASSPFTGLNEQFF.

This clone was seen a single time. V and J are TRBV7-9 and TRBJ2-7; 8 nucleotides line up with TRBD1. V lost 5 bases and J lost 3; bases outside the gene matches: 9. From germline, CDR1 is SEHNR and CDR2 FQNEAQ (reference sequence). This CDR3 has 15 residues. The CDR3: CASSNQGASDYEQYF. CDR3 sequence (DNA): TGTGCCAGCAGCAATCAGGGGGCCAGTGACTACGAGCAGTACTTC.

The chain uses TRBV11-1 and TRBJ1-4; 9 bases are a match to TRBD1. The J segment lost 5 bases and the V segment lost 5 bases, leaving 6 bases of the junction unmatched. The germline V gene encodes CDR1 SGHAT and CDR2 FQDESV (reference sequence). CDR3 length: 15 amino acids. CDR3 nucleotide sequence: TGTGCCAGCAGCCAACCGGGACAGGGAAATGAAAAACTGTTTTTT. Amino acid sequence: CASSQPGQGNEKLFF. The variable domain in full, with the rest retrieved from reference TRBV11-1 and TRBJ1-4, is EAEVAQSPRYKITEKSQAVAFWCDPISGHATLYWYRQILGQGPELLVQFQDESVVDDSQLPKDRFSAERLKGVDSTLKIQPAELGDSAMYLCASSQPGQGNEKLFFGSGTQLSVL.